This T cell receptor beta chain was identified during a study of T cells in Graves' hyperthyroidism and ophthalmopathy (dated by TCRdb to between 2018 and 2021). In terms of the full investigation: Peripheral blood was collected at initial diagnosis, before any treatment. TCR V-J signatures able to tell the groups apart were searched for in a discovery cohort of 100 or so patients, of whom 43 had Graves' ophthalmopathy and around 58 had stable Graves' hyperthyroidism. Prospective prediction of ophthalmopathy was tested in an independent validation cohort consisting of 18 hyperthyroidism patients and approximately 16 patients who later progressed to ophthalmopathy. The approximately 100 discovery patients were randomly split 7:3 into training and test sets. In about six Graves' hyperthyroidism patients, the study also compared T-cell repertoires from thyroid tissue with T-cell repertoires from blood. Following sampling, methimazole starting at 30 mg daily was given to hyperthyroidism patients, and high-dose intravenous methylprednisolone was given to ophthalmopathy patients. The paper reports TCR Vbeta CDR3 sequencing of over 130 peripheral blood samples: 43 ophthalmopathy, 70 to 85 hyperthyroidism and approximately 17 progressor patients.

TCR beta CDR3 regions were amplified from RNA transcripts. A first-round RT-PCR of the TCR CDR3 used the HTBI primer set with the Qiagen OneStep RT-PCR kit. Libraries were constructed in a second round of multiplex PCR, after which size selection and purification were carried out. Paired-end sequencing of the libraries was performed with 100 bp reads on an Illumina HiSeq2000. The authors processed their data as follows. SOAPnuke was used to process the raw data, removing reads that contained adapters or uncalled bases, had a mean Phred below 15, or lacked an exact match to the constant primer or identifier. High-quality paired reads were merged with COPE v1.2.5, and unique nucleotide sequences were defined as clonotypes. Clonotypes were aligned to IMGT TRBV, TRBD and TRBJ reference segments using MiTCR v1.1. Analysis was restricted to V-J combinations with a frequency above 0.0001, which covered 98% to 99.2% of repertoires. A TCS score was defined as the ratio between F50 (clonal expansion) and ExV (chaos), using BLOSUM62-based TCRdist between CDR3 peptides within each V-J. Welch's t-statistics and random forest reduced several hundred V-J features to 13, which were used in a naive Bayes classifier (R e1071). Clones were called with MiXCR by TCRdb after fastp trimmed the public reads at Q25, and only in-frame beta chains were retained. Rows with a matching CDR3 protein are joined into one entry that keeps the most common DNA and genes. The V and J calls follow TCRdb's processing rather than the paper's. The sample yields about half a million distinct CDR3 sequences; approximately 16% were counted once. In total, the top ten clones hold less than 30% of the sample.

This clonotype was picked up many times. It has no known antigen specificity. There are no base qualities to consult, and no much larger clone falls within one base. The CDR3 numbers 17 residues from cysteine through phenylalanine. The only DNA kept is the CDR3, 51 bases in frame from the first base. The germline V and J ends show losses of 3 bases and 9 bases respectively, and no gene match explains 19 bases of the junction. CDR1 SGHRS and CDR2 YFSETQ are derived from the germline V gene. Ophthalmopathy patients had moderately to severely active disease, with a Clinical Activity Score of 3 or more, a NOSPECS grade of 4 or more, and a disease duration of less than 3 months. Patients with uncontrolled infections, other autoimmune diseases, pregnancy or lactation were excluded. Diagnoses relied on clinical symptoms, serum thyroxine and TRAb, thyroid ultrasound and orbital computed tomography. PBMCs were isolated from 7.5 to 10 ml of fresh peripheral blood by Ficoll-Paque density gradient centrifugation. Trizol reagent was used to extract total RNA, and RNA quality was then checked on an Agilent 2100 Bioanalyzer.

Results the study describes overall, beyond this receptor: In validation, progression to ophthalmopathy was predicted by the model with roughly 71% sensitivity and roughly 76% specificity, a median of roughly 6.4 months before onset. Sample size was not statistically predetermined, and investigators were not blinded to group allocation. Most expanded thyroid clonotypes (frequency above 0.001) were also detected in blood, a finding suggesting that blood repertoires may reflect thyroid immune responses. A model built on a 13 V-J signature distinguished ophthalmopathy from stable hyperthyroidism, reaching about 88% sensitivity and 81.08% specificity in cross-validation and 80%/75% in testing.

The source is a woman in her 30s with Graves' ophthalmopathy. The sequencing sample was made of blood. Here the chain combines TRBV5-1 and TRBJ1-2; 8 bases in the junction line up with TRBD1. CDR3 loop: CASSWRDRTAGFRSYTF. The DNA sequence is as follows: TGCGCCAGCAGCTGGCGGGACAGGACGGCGGGTTTCAGGAGCTACACCTTC.